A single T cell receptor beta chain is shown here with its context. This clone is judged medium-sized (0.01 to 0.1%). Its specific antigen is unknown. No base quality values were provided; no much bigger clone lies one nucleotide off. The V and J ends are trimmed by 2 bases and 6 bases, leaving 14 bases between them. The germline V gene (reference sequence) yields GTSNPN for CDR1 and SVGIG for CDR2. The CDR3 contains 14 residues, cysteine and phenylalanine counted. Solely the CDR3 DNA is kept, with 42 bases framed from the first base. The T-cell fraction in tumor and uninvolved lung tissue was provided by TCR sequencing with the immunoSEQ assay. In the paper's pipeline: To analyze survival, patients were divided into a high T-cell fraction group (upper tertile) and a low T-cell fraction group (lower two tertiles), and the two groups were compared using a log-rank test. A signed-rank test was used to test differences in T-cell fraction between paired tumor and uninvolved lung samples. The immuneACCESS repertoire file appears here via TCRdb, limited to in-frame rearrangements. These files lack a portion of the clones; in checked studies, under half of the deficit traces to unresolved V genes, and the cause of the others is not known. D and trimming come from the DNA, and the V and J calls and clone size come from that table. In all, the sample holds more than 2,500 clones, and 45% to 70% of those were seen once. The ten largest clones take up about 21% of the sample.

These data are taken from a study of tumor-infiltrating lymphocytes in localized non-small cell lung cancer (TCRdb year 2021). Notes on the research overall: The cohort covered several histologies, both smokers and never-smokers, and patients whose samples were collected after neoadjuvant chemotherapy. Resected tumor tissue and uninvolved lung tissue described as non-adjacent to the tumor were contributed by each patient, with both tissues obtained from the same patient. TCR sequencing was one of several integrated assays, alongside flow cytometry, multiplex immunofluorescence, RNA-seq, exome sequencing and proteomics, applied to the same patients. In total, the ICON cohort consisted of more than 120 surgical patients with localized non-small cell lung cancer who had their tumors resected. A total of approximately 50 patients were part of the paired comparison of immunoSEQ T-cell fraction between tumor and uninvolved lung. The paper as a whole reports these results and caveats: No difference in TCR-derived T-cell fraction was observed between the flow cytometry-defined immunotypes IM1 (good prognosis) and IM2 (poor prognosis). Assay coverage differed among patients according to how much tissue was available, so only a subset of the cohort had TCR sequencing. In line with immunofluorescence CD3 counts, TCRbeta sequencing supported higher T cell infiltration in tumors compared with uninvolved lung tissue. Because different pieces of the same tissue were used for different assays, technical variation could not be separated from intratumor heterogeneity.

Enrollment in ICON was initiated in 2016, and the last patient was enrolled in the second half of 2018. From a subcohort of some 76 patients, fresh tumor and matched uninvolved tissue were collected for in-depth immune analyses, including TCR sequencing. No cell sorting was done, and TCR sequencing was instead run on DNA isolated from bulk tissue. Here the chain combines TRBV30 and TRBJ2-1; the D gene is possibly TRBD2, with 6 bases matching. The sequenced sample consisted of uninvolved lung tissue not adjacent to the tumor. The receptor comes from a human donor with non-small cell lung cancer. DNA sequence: TGTGCCTGGAGTCCCCCTAGCGCAGGCAATGAGCAGTTCTTC. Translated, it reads CAWSPPSAGNEQFF.